The TCR beta chain described here comes from a study of tumor-infiltrating lymphocytes in primary liver carcinoma. Researchers generated TCR beta cDNA from roughly 500 ng of total RNA, relying on a constant-region primer. Sequencing libraries for TCR beta derived from three nested multiplex PCR rounds that used slightly modified ARM-PCR. Investigators reported that the first two PCR rounds, at roughly 10 cycles each, used TRBV1-TRBV30 forward primers with a C-beta reverse primer. From the multiplex PCR reads, TCRdb called clonotypes with MiXCR, one entry per CDR3 protein. Of some 320,000 distinct CDR3 sequences in the sample, roughly 60% are singletons; the top ten hold 9% to 10%. Blood RNA originated from unsorted whole blood, with germline DNA additionally extracted. This CDR3 has 16 residues. From germline, CDR1 is ENHRY and CDR2 SYGVKD. The V and J ends lost 0 bases and 13 bases, in that order; junction bases with no gene match: 10.

The table lists this clonotype with a few counts. Its antigen is unknown. Study results and limitations: Tumor-adjacent and tumor-blood pairs overlapped less than tumor region pairs did.

Material for sequencing was peripheral blood. The V gene is TRBV10-3, the J gene TRBJ2-1, with 12 bases aligning to TRBD2. The TCR comes from a man between 35 and 55 years old with primary liver carcinoma and hepatitis B virus infection. This chain's CDR3 is CAISESRLAGARDQFF. CDR3 DNA: TGTGCCATCAGTGAGTCTAGACTAGCGGGAGCACGGGATCAGTTCTTC.